This T cell receptor beta chain was identified during a study of control samples from healthy donors and cancer patients. The protocol was immunoSEQ multiplex PCR, while the TCRdb copy is restricted to in-frame clones and leaves out a portion. The table includes about 52,000 clones, approximately 95% detected once. The CDR3 consists of 13 residues. V was clipped by 8 bases and J by 3 bases, with 13 bases between them. Germline CDR1 reads SNHLY; CDR2 reads FYNNEI. Specimen: blood. The J gene is TRBJ1-1, the V gene TRBV2; TRBD1 is a possible D gene (5 bases). This sequence originates from a man aged 30-40 years in good health. The CDR3 region is CASLRGLYTEAFF. The CDR3 DNA reads as TGTGCCAGCCTTCGGGGCTTGTACACTGAAGCTTTCTTT.